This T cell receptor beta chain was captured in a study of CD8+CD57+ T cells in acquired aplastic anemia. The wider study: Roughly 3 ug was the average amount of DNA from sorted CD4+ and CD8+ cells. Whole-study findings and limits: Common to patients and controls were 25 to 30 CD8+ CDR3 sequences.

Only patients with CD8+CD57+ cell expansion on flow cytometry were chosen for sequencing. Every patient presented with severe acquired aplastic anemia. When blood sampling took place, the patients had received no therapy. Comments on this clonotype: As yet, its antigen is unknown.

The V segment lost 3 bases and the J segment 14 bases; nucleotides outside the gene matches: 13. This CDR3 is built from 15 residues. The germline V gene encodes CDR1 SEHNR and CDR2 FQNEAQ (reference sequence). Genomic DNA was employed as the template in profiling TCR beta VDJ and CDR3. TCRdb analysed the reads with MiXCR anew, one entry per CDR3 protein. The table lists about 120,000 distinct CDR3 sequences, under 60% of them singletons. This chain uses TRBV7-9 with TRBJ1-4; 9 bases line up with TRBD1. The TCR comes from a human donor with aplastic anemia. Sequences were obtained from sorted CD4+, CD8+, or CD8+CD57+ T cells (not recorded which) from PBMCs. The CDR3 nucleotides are TGTGCCAGCAGCTTCGAGGGGACAGGGTCGAGACGGCTGTTTTTT. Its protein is CASSFEGTGSRRLFF.